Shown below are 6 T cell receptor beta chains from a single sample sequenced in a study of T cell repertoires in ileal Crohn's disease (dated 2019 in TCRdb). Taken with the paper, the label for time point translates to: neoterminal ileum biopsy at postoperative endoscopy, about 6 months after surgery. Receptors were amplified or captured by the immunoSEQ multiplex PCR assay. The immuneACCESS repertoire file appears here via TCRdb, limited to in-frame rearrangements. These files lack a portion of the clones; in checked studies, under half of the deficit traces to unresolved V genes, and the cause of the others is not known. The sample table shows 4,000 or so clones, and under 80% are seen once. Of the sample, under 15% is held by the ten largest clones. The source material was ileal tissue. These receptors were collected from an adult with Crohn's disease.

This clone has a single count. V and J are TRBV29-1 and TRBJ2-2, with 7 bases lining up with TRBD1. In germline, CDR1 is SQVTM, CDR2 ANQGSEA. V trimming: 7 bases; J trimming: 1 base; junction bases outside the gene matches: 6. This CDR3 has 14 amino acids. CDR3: CSAQGVRNTGELFF. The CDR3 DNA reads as TGCAGCGCTCAGGGGGTGAGGAACACCGGGGAGCTGTTTTTT.

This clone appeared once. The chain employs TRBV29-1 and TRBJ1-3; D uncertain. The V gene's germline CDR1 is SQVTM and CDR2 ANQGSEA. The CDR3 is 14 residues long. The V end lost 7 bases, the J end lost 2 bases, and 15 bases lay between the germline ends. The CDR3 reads CSAGDRSPGNTIYF. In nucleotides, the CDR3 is TGCAGCGCCGGGGATCGTTCTCCTGGAAACACCATATATTTT.

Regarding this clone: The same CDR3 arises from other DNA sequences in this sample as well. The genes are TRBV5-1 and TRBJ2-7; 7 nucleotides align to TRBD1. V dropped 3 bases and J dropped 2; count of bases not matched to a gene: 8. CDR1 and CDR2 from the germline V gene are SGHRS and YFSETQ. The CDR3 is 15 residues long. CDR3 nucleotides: TGCGCCAGCAGCTCTCGACAGGGTGAGGCCTACGAGCAGTACTTC. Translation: CASSSRQGEAYEQYF.

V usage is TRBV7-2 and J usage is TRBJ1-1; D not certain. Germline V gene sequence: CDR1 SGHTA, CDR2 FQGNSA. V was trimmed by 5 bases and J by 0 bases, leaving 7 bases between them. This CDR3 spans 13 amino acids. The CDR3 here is CASSIEMNTEAFF. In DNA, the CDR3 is TGTGCCAGCAGCATTGAGATGAACACTGAAGCTTTCTTT.

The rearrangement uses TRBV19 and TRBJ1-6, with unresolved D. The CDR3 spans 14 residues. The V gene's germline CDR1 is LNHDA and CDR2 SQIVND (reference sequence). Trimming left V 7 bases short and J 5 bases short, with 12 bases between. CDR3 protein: CASTAPFDNSPLHF. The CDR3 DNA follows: TGTGCCAGTACCGCGCCATTTGATAATTCACCCCTCCACTTT. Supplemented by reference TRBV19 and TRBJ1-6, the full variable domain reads DGGITQSPKYLFRKEGQNVTLSCEQNLNHDAMYWYRQDPGQGLRLIYYSQIVNDFQKGDIAEGYSVSREKKESFPLTVTSAQKNPTAFYLCASTAPFDNSPLHFGNGTRLTVT.

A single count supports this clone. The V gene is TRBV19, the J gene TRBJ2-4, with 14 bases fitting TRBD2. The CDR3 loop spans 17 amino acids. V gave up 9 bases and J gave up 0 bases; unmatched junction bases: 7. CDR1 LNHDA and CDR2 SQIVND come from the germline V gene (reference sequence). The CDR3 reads CARRLAGGVLAKNIQYF. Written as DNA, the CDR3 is TGTGCCAGGAGACTAGCGGGGGGGGTCCTAGCCAAAAACATTCAGTACTTC.